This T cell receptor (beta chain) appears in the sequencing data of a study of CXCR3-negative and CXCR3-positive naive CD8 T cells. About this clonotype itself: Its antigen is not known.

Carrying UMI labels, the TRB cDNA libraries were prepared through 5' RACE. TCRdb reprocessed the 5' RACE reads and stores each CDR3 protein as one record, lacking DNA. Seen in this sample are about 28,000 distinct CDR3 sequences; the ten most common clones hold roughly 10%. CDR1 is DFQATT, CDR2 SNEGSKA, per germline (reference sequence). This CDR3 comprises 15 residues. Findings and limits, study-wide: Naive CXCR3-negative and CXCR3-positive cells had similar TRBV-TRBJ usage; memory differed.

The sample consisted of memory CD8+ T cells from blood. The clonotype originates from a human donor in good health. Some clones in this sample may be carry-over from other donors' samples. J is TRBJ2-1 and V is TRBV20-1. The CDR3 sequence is CSARDTGSSYNEQFF.